This is a list of T cell receptor beta chains from one sample in a study of metastatic and nonmetastatic thyroid tumors. TCRdb re-called clones from the PCR reads using MiXCR. Among tens of thousands of clones, more than 20% were seen once, and the ten largest hold 9.5% to 15%. Sequenced material: tumor tissue. These receptors all come from a male donor with papillary thyroid cancer or a benign thyroid nodule (not recorded which). Some clones in this sample may be carry-over from other donors' samples. Each CDR3 is given without its conserved first and last residue. Fields, in order: J gene, V gene, CDR3 protein.

J: TRBJ1-1; V: TRBV7-9; CDR3: ASSFQAPGTTEAF
J: TRBJ1-1; V: TRBV7-3; CDR3: ASSTTGLTEAF
J: TRBJ2-7; V: TRBV11-2; CDR3: ASSLASGDYEQY
J: TRBJ2-5; V: TRBV13; CDR3: ASKIAGAVETQY
J: TRBJ2-3; V: TRBV7-2; CDR3: ASSPTAARQY
J: TRBJ2-7; V: TRBV6-6; CDR3: ASSYRTTYEQY
J: TRBJ2-7; V: TRBV4-3; CDR3: ASSQEQFDEQY
J: TRBJ2-7; V: TRBV6-1; CDR3: ASSESTAYYQY
J: TRBJ2-1; V: TRBV6-4; CDR3: ASSELGGGYNEQF
J: TRBJ2-3; V: TRBV9; CDR3: ASSVMTDTQY
J: TRBJ2-5; V: TRBV20-1; CDR3: SAPQELYQETQY
J: TRBJ2-7; V: TRBV10-2; CDR3: ASSDISGSYEQY
J: TRBJ2-1; V: TRBV5-1; CDR3: ASSWGLINEQF
J: TRBJ2-3; V: TRBV29-1; CDR3: SVHPTGIDTQY
J: TRBJ2-7; V: TRBV7-2; CDR3: ASSFDREYEQY
J: TRBJ2-3; V: TRBV29-1; CDR3: SVSGGGLHTDTQY
J: TRBJ2-1; V: TRBV12-3/TRBV12-4; CDR3: ASWLAGGDNEQF